Shown below are 7 T cell receptor beta chains from a single sample sequenced in a study of control samples from healthy donors and cancer patients. The table came from immunoSEQ multiplex PCR; TCRdb's copy has only in-frame clones and leaves some out. The sample has under 70,000 clones, approximately 88% seen once. Source material: blood. These receptors originate from a man aged 50 or older in good health.

The chain is built from TRBV19 and TRBJ2-7; weak D call: TRBD2 (5 bases). Germline loops: CDR1 LNHDA, CDR2 SQIVND (reference sequence). This CDR3 has 12 residues. Deletions cut 4 bases from V and 3 bases from J, with 7 bases between. The CDR3 here is CASSTGVYEQYF. CDR3 sequence (DNA): TGTGCCAGTAGTACCGGGGTCTACGAGCAGTACTTC.

The chain uses TRBV4-1 and TRBJ2-5, with 7 positions matching TRBD2. The CDR3 extends over 16 amino acids. In germline, CDR1 is MGHRA, CDR2 YSYEKL. Trimming removed 0 bases from V and 3 bases from J; junction bases left unmatched: 7. The CDR3 is CASSQDIRREKETQYF. Here the CDR3 DNA reads TGCGCCAGCAGCCAAGATATACGGCGGGAGAAAGAGACCCAGTACTTC.

The rearrangement links TRBV28 to TRBJ1-1, with no clear D. The V end lost 5 bases, the J end lost 4 bases, and 17 bases lay between the germline ends. Germline values: CDR1 MDHEN, CDR2 SYDVKM. The CDR3 length is 15 residues. The CDR3 region is CASSGVEAGGTEAFF. Written as DNA, the CDR3 is TGTGCCAGCAGTGGGGTTGAGGCCGGAGGCACTGAAGCTTTCTTT.

The chain links TRBV27 to TRBJ2-5; TRBD1 agrees at 11 bases. J lost 5 bases, V lost 2 bases, and 13 bases had no gene match. CDR1 and CDR2 (germline): MNHEY, SMNVEV (reference sequence). The CDR3 consists of 18 residues. This CDR3 reads CASSLKPSGQGVRETQYF. In nucleotides, the CDR3 is TGTGCCAGCAGTTTAAAGCCCTCGGGACAGGGGGTCAGGGAGACCCAGTACTTC.

This sequence joins TRBV9 and TRBJ2-7; D possibly corresponds to TRBD1 (6 bases). Per the germline V gene, CDR1 is SGDLS and CDR2 is YYNGEE. The V end lost 0 bases, the J end lost 6 bases, and 13 bases lay between the germline ends. The CDR3 runs to 14 residues. The CDR3 reads CASSVEGVPGEQYF. The CDR3, as DNA: TGTGCCAGCAGCGTAGAGGGGGTCCCGGGCGAGCAGTACTTC.

This sequence joins TRBV4-1 and TRBJ1-2, with D possibly being TRBD1 (5 bases). The CDR3 spans 16 residues. Per the germline V gene, CDR1 is MGHRA and CDR2 is YSYEKL. V was shortened by 5 bases and J by 6 bases, with 22 bases between the two germline ends. CDR3 region: CASSETGSGVLDGYTF. The CDR3 coding sequence is TGCGCCAGCAGCGAAACCGGATCGGGGGTCCTGGATGGCTACACCTTC.

This clone was detected a few times. The chain is built from TRBV10-1 and TRBJ2-5; weak D call: TRBD1 (5 bases). Trimming cost V 2 bases and J 0 bases, with 10 bases left between them. Per germline, CDR1 WNHNN and CDR2 SYGVQD (reference sequence). The CDR3 is 15 residues long. The CDR3 here is CASSEGSRDQETQYF. The CDR3 region has the DNA TGCGCCAGCAGTGAGGGGTCCAGGGACCAAGAGACCCAGTACTTC.